The 18 T cell receptor beta chains below all came from one sample that was sequenced in a study of blood T cell repertoires in COVID-19. Method: immunoSEQ multiplex PCR; TCRdb's copy keeps in-frame clones and lacks some. The data hold roughly 270,000 clones, with 65% to 90% observed a single time. The specimen sequenced was peripheral blood. All receptors derive from a man in his fifties with active or convalescent COVID-19.

The chain joins TRBV28 to TRBJ2-1; TRBD2 matches at 7 bases. The J segment lost 4 bases and the V segment lost 6 bases, leaving 18 bases of the junction unmatched. Germline assignment: CDR1 MDHEN and CDR2 SYDVKM. CDR3 size: 18 residues. CDR3 in amino acids: CASRPHSGSSGLYNEQFF. The CDR3 DNA is TGTGCCAGCAGACCTCATAGCGGGTCCTCAGGGCTATACAATGAGCAGTTCTTC.

The CDR3 nucleotides read TGTGCCAGCAGCCGGGACAGTAACTATGGCTACACCTTC. This gives the protein CASSRDSNYGYTF. This chain joins TRBV2 and TRBJ1-2; 7 nucleotides match TRBD1. Trimming took 6 bases from V and 1 from J; bases not matched to a gene: 2. CDR3 length: 13 amino acids. Germline lookup yields CDR1 SNHLY and CDR2 FYNNEI.

The V gene is TRBV5-6, the J gene TRBJ1-2, with D perhaps matching TRBD1 (6 bases). This CDR3 is built from 11 residues. Trimming removed 4 bases from V and 7 bases from J, with 8 bases in between. Germline values: CDR1 SGHDT, CDR2 YYEEEE. This chain's CDR3 is CASSLDSGYTF. The DNA of the CDR3 is TGTGCCAGCAGCCTGGACAGTGGCTACACCTTC.

V usage is TRBV5-1 and J usage is TRBJ2-4, with D possibly being TRBD1 (5 bases). CDR3 size: 13 residues. V was trimmed by 2 bases and J by 7 bases, leaving 10 bases between them. In germline, CDR1 is SGHRS, CDR2 YFSETQ. CDR3 in DNA: TGCGCCAGCAGCTTCGAAGGGGATAACATTCAGTACTTC. Translated: CASSFEGDNIQYF.

The rearrangement uses TRBV27 and TRBJ1-1; 8 nucleotides match TRBD1. The CDR3 length is 12 residues. V trimming: 6 bases; J trimming: 3 bases; junction bases outside the gene matches: 0. Germline CDR1 is MNHEY and CDR2 is SMNVEV (reference sequence). The CDR3 region has the DNA TGTGCCAGCAGGGACAGGGACACTGAAGCTTTCTTT. Its translation is CASRDRDTEAFF.

The chain carries TRBV30 and TRBJ1-1; D not resolved. Germline CDR1 GTSNPN, CDR2 SVGIG (reference sequence). V gave up 0 bases and J gave up 5 bases, with 4 bases separating them. The CDR3 consists of 11 residues. CDR3 residues: CAWSVETEAFF. CDR3 in DNA: TGTGCCTGGAGTGTGGAGACTGAAGCTTTCTTT.

The CDR3 reads CASRPYRGHYIQYF. In DNA, the CDR3 is TGTGCCAGCAGACCTTACAGGGGGCATTACATTCAGTACTTC. This chain joins TRBV6-2 or TRBV6-3 and TRBJ2-4, with 9 bases lining up with TRBD1. CDR1 and CDR2 (germline): MNHEY, SVGEGT. The J segment lost 8 bases and the V segment lost 6 bases, leaving 8 bases of the junction unmatched. The length of the CDR3 is 14 residues.

The CDR3 nucleotides read TGTGCCAGCAGCTCTTTTACTACCTTAAACGAGCAGTACTTC. It encodes CASSSFTTLNEQYF. The chain is built from TRBV7-2 and TRBJ2-7; D gene unclear. CDR3 size: 14 residues. V was cut by 4 bases and J by 5 bases, with 15 bases left in between. Germline V gene lookup returns CDR1 SGHTA and CDR2 FQGNSA.

The genes are TRBV5-1 and TRBJ2-1; possible D gene TRBD2, 6 bases. The CDR3 totals 17 residues. Germline V gene sequence: CDR1 SGHRS, CDR2 YFSETQ. V shed 1 base and J shed 5 bases, with 19 bases lying between them. CDR3 sequence reads: CASSLQRRVSWDNEQFF. DNA of the CDR3: TGCGCCAGCAGCTTGCAGAGGAGGGTCTCCTGGGACAATGAGCAGTTCTTC.

The chain recombines TRBV3-1 (or the pseudogene TRBV3-2) with TRBJ2-3, with 7 bases that match TRBD2. Trimming cost V 4 bases and J 0 bases; bases outside gene matches: 7. The CDR3 runs to 16 residues. CDR1 and CDR2 from the germline V gene are LGHDT and YNNKEL (reference sequence). The CDR3 region has the DNA TGTGCCAGCAGCCCCTCACTAGCGATTAGCACAGATACGCAGTATTTT. Protein: CASSPSLAISTDTQYF.

The rearrangement links TRBV14 to TRBJ2-5, with 8 nucleotides matching TRBD1. CDR1 is SGHDN and CDR2 is FVKESK in the germline V gene. V was clipped by 4 bases and J by 1 base; unmatched bases: 14. The CDR3 is 18 residues long. CDR3 DNA: TGTGCCAGCAGCCTGTCGGGACAGGTATTCCATATCCAAGAGACCCAGTACTTC. As protein: CASSLSGQVFHIQETQYF.

The chain couples TRBV29-1 to TRBJ2-1; 8 bases line up with TRBD1. The trim removed 7 bases at V and 0 bases at J, leaving 8 bases unmatched. The germline CDR1 and CDR2 sequences are SQVTM and ANQGSEA. The CDR3 sequence is 15 residues long. The CDR3 region is CSAPGGPISYNEQFF. For the CDR3, the DNA is TGCAGCGCCCCAGGGGGCCCTATCTCCTACAATGAGCAGTTCTTC.

The rearrangement joins TRBV3-1 (or the pseudogene TRBV3-2) to TRBJ1-6; D gene uncertain. CDR1 and CDR2 from the germline V gene are LGHDT and YNNKEL (reference sequence). Trimming pared 0 bases from V and 14 bases from J, leaving 11 bases between. The CDR3 sequence is 13 residues long. The CDR3 loop is CASSQEVVSALHF. In DNA form, the CDR3 reads TGTGCCAGCAGCCAAGAGGTAGTTTCGGCCCTCCACTTT.

This clone has just a few counts. This chain joins TRBV28 and TRBJ2-5; 7 bases are a match to TRBD1. Unmatched junction bases numbered 10, after V lost 6 bases and J lost 0 bases. The CDR3 totals 16 residues. CDR1 MDHEN and CDR2 SYDVKM come from the germline V gene. CDR3 loop: CASRGIRGLYQETQYF. In DNA, the CDR3 is TGTGCCAGCAGGGGAATTAGGGGGCTATACCAAGAGACCCAGTACTTC.

V and J are TRBV7-9 and TRBJ2-1; 8 nucleotides line up with TRBD2. CDR3 size: 13 residues. J gave up 6 bases and V 5 bases, and 3 bases lay outside the gene matches. Germline CDR1 is SEHNR and CDR2 is FQNEAQ (reference sequence). The CDR3 bases are TGTGCCAGCAGCCACGGGACTAGCAATGAGCAGTTCTTC. Protein sequence: CASSHGTSNEQFF.

This clone was observed a single time. The gene calls are TRBV18 and TRBJ2-1; D might be TRBD2 (6 bases). The germline CDR1 and CDR2 sequences are KGHSH and LQKENI. V was trimmed by 3 bases and J by 8 bases, leaving 14 bases between them. CDR3 length: 14 residues. For the CDR3, the DNA is TGTGCCAGCTCACCGGGGAGGCAGGGCCATGAGCAGTTCTTC. It codes for CASSPGRQGHEQFF.

This sequence joins TRBV10-3 and TRBJ2-1; 10 bases match TRBD2. With 3 bases clipped from V and 0 bases from J, the junction kept 17 bases outside the gene matches. In germline, CDR1 is ENHRY, CDR2 SYGVKD. This CDR3 contains 21 residues. CDR3 loop: CAISDPLPSGSLPSSYNEQFF. The CDR3 region has the DNA TGTGCCATCAGTGACCCCCTACCTAGCGGGAGCCTACCTAGCTCCTACAATGAGCAGTTCTTC.

This clone occurred once. The chain links TRBV2 to TRBJ1-3; D is perhaps TRBD1 (5 bases). CDR3 length: 15 amino acids. Trimming removed 2 bases from V and 7 bases from J, with 15 bases in between. Germline V lookup: CDR1 SNHLY, CDR2 FYNNEI. Here the CDR3 DNA reads TGTGCCAGCAGTGAACAGGGTTCAGGTGGGAACACCATATATTTT. Its protein is CASSEQGSGGNTIYF.